Detailed here is one T cell receptor (beta chain). Germline CDR1 KGHSH, CDR2 LQKENI. V was clipped by 5 bases and J by 1 base, with 15 bases between them. The length of the CDR3 is 15 residues. This record belongs to a study of T-cell memory formation after mild COVID-19. TCRdb analysed the 5' RACE reads with MiXCR anew, one entry per CDR3 protein. The data contain about 130,000 distinct CDR3 sequences, about 6% of them singletons. The TCR originated in an adult woman who had mild COVID-19 (a few samples of this study predate the infection). Cell type and time point are not known. Specimen: PBMCs or a T cell subset sorted from them (not recorded which). The rearrangement links TRBV18 to TRBJ2-7; D unresolved. CDR3 protein: CASSSDQGRSYEQYF. DNA for the CDR3: TGTGCCAGCTCATCGGACCAAGGTCGGTCCTACGAGCAGTACTTC. Supplemented by reference TRBV18 and TRBJ2-7, the full variable domain reads NAGVMQNPRHLVRRRGQEARLRCSPMKGHSHVYWYRQLPEEGLKFMVYLQKENIIDESGMPKERFSAEFPKEGPSILRIQQVVRGDSAAYFCASSSDQGRSYEQYFGPGTRLTVT.